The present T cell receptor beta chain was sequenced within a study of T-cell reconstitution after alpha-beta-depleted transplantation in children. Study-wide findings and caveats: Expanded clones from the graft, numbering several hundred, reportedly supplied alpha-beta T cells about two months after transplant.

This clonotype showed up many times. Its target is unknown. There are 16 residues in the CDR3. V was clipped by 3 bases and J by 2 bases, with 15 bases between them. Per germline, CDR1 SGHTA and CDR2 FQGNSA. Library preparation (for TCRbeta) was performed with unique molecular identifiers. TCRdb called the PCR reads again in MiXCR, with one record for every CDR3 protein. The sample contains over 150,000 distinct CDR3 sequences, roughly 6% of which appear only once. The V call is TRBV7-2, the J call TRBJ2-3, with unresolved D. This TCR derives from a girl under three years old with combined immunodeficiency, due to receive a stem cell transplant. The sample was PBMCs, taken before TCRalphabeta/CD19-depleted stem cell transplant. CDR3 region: CASSLGTRSLTDTQYF. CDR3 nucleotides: TGTGCCAGCAGCTTGGGCACCCGAAGCCTCACAGATACGCAGTATTTT.